This record covers a single T cell receptor (beta chain). Ages ranged from roughly 18 to 100 years, with residence in about two dozen US areas. Grouping used clinical history reported by participants in a survey and questionnaire. CDR1 LGHDT and CDR2 YNNKEL come from the germline V gene (reference sequence). This CDR3 has 13 amino acids. The V gene lost 5 bases and the J gene lost 0 bases, with 7 bases spanning the gap. In the study's own analysis: Reference gene primer amplification in the assay estimated nucleated cell counts. Profiling relied on immunoSEQ multiplex PCR, and the TCRdb table lists in-frame clones only, not all of them. The V and J calls and the clone size are those of that table, but D and trimming were determined from the DNA. The table includes fewer than 300,000 clones, 80% to 85% detected once. This entry is derived from a study of blood T cell repertoires in COVID-19. On the study more broadly: The United States, Italy and Spain provided the acute and convalescent COVID-19 samples.

The clonotype originates from a man aged 35 to 55 who had been exposed to COVID-19. Source material: PBMCs or T cells enriched from blood (not recorded which). The chain has TRBV3-1 (or the pseudogene TRBV3-2) and TRBJ1-1; no firm D call. The CDR3 loop is CASSSDLNTEAFF. CDR3 sequence (DNA): TGTGCCAGCAGCAGCGACCTGAACACTGAAGCTTTCTTT.